Listed below are T cell receptor beta chains from one sample, sequenced in a study of T cell responses to AZD1222 COVID-19 vaccine. Method: immunoSEQ multiplex PCR; TCRdb's copy keeps in-frame clones and lacks some. The sample carries 150,000 to 200,000 clones, roughly nine tenths recorded once. Sequenced here: peripheral blood, sampled on day 0 of AZD1222 vaccination. These receptors originate from an adult in good health. Both conserved end residues are part of each CDR3. The D gene is left open where the match is weak. Part of the rows lack a size; the others show once, few, many or a class for expanded clones.

D,V,J,size,CDR3,DNA
NA,TRBV5-1,TRBJ1-1,once,CASSSGRSMNTEAFF,TGCGCCAGCAGCTCCGGGAGATCAATGAACACTGAAGCTTTCTTT
NA,TRBV10-3,TRBJ2-2,NA,CAIFRRLSHGPDTGELFF,TGTGCCATCTTCAGGCGGCTTTCCCACGGCCCGGACACCGGGGAGCTGTTTTTT
TRBD1,TRBV27,TRBJ1-3,NA,CASSLTGAGNTIYF,TGTGCCAGCAGTTTGACAGGGGCTGGAAACACCATATATTTT
NA,TRBV27,TRBJ1-1,NA,CASSFDIWANTEAFF,TGTGCCAGCAGTTTTGATATCTGGGCGAACACTGAAGCTTTCTTT
TRBD1,TRBV5-1,TRBJ1-3,NA,CASSGTAGNTIYF,TGCGCCAGCAGCGGGACAGCCGGGAACACCATATATTTT
TRBD1,TRBV28,TRBJ1-1,NA,CASSRQGAEAFF,TGTGCCAGCAGTAGGCAGGGGGCCGAAGCTTTCTTT
TRBD2,TRBV27,TRBJ2-1,NA,CASSSRTSAPHEQFF,TGTGCCAGCAGTTCACGGACTAGCGCTCCTCATGAGCAGTTCTTC
TRBD1,TRBV7-8,TRBJ2-3,NA,CASSTRDRGDTQYF,TGTGCCAGCAGTACCCGGGACAGAGGAGATACGCAGTATTTT
NA,TRBV11-2,TRBJ1-6,NA,CASSFADSSSPLHF,TGTGCCAGCAGCTTCGCGGACAGCAGTTCACCCCTCCACTTT
NA,TRBV11-3,TRBJ2-3,NA,CASSLGPGLGKISTDTQYF,TGTGCCAGCAGCTTGGGACCGGGACTGGGAAAGATTAGCACAGATACGCAGTATTTT
TRBD1,TRBV28,TRBJ1-2,NA,CASSQNRGLLYGYTF,TGTGCCAGCAGCCAAAACAGGGGCCTACTGTATGGCTACACCTTC
TRBD1,TRBV5-8,TRBJ1-2,few,CASSPLDRATGGYTF,TGTGCCAGCAGCCCCCTGGACAGGGCTACAGGGGGCTACACCTTC
TRBD2,TRBV18,TRBJ2-1,NA,CASSPQSGDDEQFF,TGTGCCAGCTCACCACAAAGCGGGGATGATGAGCAGTTCTTC
TRBD1,TRBV19,TRBJ2-7,NA,CASNQGADEQYF,TGTGCCAGTAATCAGGGGGCGGACGAGCAGTACTTC
NA,TRBV7-9,TRBJ1-5,NA,CASSFSGDQPQHF,TGTGCCAGCAGCTTTTCAGGGGATCAGCCCCAGCATTTT
TRBD1,TRBV28,TRBJ2-2,NA,CASSLPGQGNTGELFF,TGTGCCAGCAGTTTACCGGGACAGGGGAACACCGGGGAGCTGTTTTTT
NA,TRBV4-2,TRBJ2-7,NA,CASSPTKGRDAYEQYF,TGTGCCAGCAGCCCCACGAAGGGGCGGGATGCCTACGAGCAGTACTTC
NA,TRBV18,TRBJ2-3,NA,CASSLRNTDTQYF,TGTGCCAGCTCACTAAGAAATACAGATACGCAGTATTTT
NA,TRBV7-9,TRBJ1-1,NA,CASSLGQLNTEAFF,TGTGCCAGCAGTTTAGGACAGTTGAACACTGAAGCTTTCTTT
NA,TRBV9,TRBJ2-2,NA,CASRYPGELFF,TGTGCCAGCAGATACCCCGGGGAGCTGTTTTTT
NA,TRBV19,TRBJ2-6,NA,CASSRPQGTGANVLTF,TGTGCCAGTAGTAGACCACAGGGAACTGGGGCCAACGTCCTGACTTTC
NA,TRBV4-1,TRBJ2-7,NA,CASSQDATVYEQYF,TGCGCCAGCAGCCAAGATGCGACAGTCTACGAGCAGTACTTC
TRBD1,TRBV7-9,TRBJ1-1,NA,CASSLAPSGGNTEAFF,TGTGCCAGCAGCTTAGCTCCCTCAGGGGGGAACACTGAAGCTTTCTTT
TRBD1,TRBV4-1,TRBJ1-2,NA,CASSQGGQGNYGYTF,TGCGCCAGCAGCCAAGGAGGACAGGGGAACTATGGCTACACCTTC
TRBD1,TRBV5-8,TRBJ1-1,once,CASSLGGQGPSTEAFF,TGTGCCAGCAGCTTGGGGGGACAGGGGCCGAGCACTGAAGCTTTCTTT
TRBD2,TRBV7-3,TRBJ2-2,NA,CASSPRTSGNTGELFF,TGTGCCAGCAGCCCACGGACTAGCGGGAACACCGGGGAGCTGTTTTTT
NA,TRBV28,TRBJ1-6,once,CASSLSGVNSPLHF,TGTGCCAGCAGTTTGTCGGGGGTAAATTCACCCCTCCACTTT
NA,TRBV11-2,TRBJ1-3,NA,CASSLPESGNTIYF,TGTGCCAGCAGCTTACCGGAATCTGGAAACACCATATATTTT
TRBD1,TRBV27,TRBJ1-2,once,CASSRVPGQGSYGYTF,TGTGCCAGCAGTAGGGTTCCGGGACAGGGATCCTATGGCTACACCTTC
TRBD1,TRBV5-1,TRBJ2-7,NA,CASSIGTASYEQYF,TGCGCCAGCAGCATAGGGACAGCTTCCTACGAGCAGTACTTC
TRBD1,TRBV9,TRBJ2-6,NA,CASSTHRGPGANVLTF,TGTGCCAGCAGCACACACAGGGGGCCTGGGGCCAACGTCCTGACTTTC
NA,TRBV9,TRBJ1-2,NA,CASSADPRGGRGYTF,TGTGCCAGCAGCGCCGACCCCAGGGGAGGAAGGGGCTACACCTTC
NA,TRBV4-3,TRBJ1-6,NA,CASSQEPGNSPLHF,TGCGCCAGCAGCCAAGAGCCCGGGAATTCACCCCTCCACTTT